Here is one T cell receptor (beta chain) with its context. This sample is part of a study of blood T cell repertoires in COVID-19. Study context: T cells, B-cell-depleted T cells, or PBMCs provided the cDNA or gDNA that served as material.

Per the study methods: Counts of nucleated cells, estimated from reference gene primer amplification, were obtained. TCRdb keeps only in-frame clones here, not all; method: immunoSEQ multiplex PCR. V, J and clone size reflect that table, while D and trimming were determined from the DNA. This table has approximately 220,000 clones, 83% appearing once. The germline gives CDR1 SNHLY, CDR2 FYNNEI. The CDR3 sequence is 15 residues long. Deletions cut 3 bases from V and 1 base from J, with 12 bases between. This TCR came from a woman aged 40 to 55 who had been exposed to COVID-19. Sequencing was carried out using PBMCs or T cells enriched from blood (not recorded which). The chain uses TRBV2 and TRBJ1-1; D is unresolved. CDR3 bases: TGTGCCAGCAGTGAGACCTGGCGGGGGAACACTGAAGCTTTCTTT. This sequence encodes CASSETWRGNTEAFF.